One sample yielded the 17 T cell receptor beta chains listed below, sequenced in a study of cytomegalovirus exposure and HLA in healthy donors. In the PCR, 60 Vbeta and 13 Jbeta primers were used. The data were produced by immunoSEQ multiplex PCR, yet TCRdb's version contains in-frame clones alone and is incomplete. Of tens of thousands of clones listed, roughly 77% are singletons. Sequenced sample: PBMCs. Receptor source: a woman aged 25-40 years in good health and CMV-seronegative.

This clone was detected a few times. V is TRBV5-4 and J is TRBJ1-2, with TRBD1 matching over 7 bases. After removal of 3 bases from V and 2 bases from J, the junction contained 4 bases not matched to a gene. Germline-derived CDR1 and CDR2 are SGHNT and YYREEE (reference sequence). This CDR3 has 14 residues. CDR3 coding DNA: TGTGCCAGCAGCTGGACAGGTGCCAACTATGGCTACACCTTC. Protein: CASSWTGANYGYTF.

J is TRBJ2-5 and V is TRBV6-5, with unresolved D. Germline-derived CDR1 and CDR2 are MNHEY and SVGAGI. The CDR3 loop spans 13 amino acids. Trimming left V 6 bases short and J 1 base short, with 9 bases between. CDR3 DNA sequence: TGTGCCAGCAGATCGACACTCCAAGAGACCCAGTACTTC. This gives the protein CASRSTLQETQYF.

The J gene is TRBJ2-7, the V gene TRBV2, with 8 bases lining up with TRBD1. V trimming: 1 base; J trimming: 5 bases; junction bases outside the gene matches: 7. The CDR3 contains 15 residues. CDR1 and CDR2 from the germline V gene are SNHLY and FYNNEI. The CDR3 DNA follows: TGTGCCAGCAGTGAAGGAGGACAGGGTAGGCACGAGCAGTACTTC. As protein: CASSEGGQGRHEQYF.

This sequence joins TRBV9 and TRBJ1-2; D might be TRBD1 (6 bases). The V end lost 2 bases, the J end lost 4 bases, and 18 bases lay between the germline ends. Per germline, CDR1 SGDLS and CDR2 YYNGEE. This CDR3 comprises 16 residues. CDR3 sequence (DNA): TGTGCCAGCAGCGTGAGACGTGGTTCAGGGGTCTATGGCTACACCTTC. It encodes CASSVRRGSGVYGYTF.

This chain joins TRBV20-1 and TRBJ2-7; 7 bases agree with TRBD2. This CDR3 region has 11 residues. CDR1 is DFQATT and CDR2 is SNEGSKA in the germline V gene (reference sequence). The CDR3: CRAGTLYEQYF. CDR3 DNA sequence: TGCCGAGCGGGGACTTTGTACGAGCAGTACTTC.

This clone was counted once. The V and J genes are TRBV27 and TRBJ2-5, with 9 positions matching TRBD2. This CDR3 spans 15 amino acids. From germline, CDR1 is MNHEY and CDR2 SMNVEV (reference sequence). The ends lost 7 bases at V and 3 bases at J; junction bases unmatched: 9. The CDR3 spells CASTEAGGPKETQYF. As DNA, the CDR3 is TGTGCCAGCACCGAGGCGGGAGGGCCTAAAGAGACCCAGTACTTC.

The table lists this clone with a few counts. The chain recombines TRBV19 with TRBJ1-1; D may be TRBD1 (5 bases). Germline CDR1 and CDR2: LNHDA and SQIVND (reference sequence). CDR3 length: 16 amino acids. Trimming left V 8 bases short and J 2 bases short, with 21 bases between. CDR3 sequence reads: CASAWGVGRSNTEAFF. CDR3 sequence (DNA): TGTGCCAGTGCCTGGGGGGTCGGGCGATCCAACACTGAAGCTTTCTTT.

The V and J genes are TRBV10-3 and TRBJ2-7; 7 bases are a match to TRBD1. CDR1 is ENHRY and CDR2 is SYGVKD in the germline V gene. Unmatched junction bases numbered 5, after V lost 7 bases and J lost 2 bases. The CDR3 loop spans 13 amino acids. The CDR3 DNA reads TGTGCCATCAAGGGACAGCAGACCTACGAGCAGTACTTC. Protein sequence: CAIKGQQTYEQYF.

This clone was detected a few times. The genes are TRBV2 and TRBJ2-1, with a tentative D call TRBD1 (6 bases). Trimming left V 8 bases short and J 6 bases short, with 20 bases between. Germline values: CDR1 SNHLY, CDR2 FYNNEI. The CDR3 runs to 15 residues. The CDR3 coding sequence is TGTGCCAGCCTATCAGCAGGGGCCAAGGGCAATGAGCAGTTCTTC. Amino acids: CASLSAGAKGNEQFF.

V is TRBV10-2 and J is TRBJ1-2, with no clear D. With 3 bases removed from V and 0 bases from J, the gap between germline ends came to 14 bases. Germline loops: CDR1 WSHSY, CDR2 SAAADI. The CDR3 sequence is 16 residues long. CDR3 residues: CASSDSRKLTNYGYTF. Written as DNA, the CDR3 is TGCGCCAGCAGTGATTCGAGAAAGCTGACTAACTATGGCTACACCTTC.

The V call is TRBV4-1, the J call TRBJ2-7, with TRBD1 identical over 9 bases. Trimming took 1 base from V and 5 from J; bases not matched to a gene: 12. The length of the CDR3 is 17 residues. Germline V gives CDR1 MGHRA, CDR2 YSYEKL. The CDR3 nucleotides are TGCGCCAGCAGCCAAGTCGGCAGTTGGGGACAGGGTAACGAGCAGTACTTC. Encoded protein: CASSQVGSWGQGNEQYF.

The CDR3: CAWNSDRGVDEKLFF. DNA for the CDR3: TGTGCCTGGAATTCGGACAGGGGAGTGGATGAAAAACTGTTTTTT. The gene calls are TRBV30 and TRBJ1-4; 9 bases agree with TRBD1. CDR3 length equals 15 residues. Looked up from germline, CDR1 is GTSNPN and CDR2 is SVGIG (reference sequence). V lost 4 bases, J lost 6 bases, and 9 bases stayed unmatched.

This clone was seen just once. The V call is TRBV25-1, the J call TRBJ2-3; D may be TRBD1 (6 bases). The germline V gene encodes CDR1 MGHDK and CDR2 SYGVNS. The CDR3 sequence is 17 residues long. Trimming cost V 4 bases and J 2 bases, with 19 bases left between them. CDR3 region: CASSGRDKPLDTDTQYF. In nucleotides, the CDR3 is TGTGCCAGCAGTGGACGGGACAAACCACTGGACACAGATACGCAGTATTTT.

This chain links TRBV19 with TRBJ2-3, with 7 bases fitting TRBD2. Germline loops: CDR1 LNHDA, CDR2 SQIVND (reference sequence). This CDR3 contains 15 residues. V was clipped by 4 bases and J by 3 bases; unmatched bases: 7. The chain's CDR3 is CASSTWGGVTDTQYF. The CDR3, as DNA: TGTGCCAGTAGTACCTGGGGAGGGGTTACAGATACGCAGTATTTT.

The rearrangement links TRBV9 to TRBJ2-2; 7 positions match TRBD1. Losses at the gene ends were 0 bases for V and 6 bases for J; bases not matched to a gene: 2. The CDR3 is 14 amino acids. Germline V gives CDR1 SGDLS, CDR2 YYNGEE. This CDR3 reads CASSVEQGPGELFF. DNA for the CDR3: TGTGCCAGCAGCGTAGAACAGGGGCCCGGGGAGCTGTTTTTT.

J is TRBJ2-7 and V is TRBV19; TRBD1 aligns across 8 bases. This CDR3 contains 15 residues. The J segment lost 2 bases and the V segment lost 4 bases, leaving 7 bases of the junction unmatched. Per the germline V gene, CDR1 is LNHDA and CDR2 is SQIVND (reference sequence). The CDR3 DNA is TGTGCCAGTAGTACCCGGACAGGGAACACCTACGAGCAGTACTTC. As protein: CASSTRTGNTYEQYF. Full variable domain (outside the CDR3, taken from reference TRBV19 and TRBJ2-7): DGGITQSPKYLFRKEGQNVTLSCEQNLNHDAMYWYRQDPGQGLRLIYYSQIVNDFQKGDIAEGYSVSREKKESFPLTVTSAQKNPTAFYLCASSTRTGNTYEQYFGPGTRLTVT.

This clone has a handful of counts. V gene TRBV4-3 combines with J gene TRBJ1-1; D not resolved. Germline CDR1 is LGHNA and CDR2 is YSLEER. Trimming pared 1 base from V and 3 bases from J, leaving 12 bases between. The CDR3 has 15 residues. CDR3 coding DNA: TGCGCCAGCAGCCAAGTTTACTGCACTCACACTGAAGCTTTCTTT. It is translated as CASSQVYCTHTEAFF.